This T cell receptor (beta chain) was obtained from a study of response to subunit inactivated influenza vaccine. MiXCR, applied by TCRdb to the RT-PCR reads, yields one record per CDR3 protein. The data contain 650,000 to 800,000 distinct CDR3 sequences, around a sixth of them seen just once; the ten biggest clones take up about a tenth. This clonotype showed up just a few times. This CDR3 region has 15 residues. Germline CDR1 and CDR2: SGHDT and YYEEEE. The J segment lost 2 bases and the V segment lost 2 bases, leaving 6 bases of the junction unmatched. V is TRBV5-6 and J is TRBJ1-1; 7 bases agree with TRBD1. This TCR came from a middle-aged man who received an inactivated influenza vaccine. This sample comprised PBMCs from blood, obtained about 5 days after vaccination. The CDR3 DNA reads as TGTGCCAGCAGCTTTTCCGACAGGGCCAACACTGAAGCTTTCTTT. Translation: CASSFSDRANTEAFF.